What follows are 30 T cell receptor beta chains derived from one specimen sequenced in a study of CD8+ T cells in alopecia areata. Sample treatment: oral pan-JAK inhibitor, 5-10 mg twice daily. Samples from alopecia areata patients were lesional scalp punch biopsies and peripheral blood. The authors extracted RNA and reverse transcribed it into cDNA as the sequencing template. The protocol was immunoSEQ multiplex PCR, while the TCRdb copy is restricted to in-frame clones and leaves out a portion. This sample has fewer than 4,500 clones, with 60% found just once. Sequenced here: skin, sampled at approximately week 36, from a patient treated with tofacitinib. The receptors were sampled from a human donor with alopecia areata.

This rearrangement joins TRBV5-8 to TRBJ2-3, with 7 bases lining up with TRBD2. The germline V gene has CDR1 SGHTS and CDR2 YDEGEE. The CDR3 is 17 residues long. The V segment lost 0 bases and the J segment 0 bases; nucleotides outside the gene matches: 7. The CDR3 DNA reads as TGTGCCAGCAGCTTGGGGGTAGCGGGCGCTAGCACAGATACGCAGTATTTT. It is translated as CASSLGVAGASTDTQYF.

This clone is labeled as large. The chain recombines TRBV4-1 with TRBJ2-3, with 13 bases matching TRBD2. The CDR3 loop spans 17 amino acids. V lost 1 base and J lost 4; bases outside the gene matches: 5. From germline, CDR1 is MGHRA and CDR2 YSYEKL. The CDR3 loop is CASSQAGLAGMADTQYF. The CDR3 nucleotides read TGCGCCAGCAGCCAAGCGGGACTAGCGGGAATGGCAGATACGCAGTATTTT.

The chain joins TRBV11-1 to TRBJ2-7; D not certain. Trimming pared 1 base from V and 2 bases from J, leaving 9 bases between. Germline V gene sequence: CDR1 SGHAT, CDR2 FQDESV (reference sequence). This CDR3 contains 14 residues. In nucleotides, the CDR3 is TGTGCCAGCAGCTTAGTAGCTGGGGCCTACGAGCAGTACTTC. This encodes CASSLVAGAYEQYF.

The rearrangement links TRBV11-2 to TRBJ2-5, with D tentatively TRBD2 (6 bases). CDR3 size: 13 residues. V lost 5 bases, J lost 9 bases, and 16 bases lay in between. Germline loops: CDR1 SGHAT, CDR2 FQNNGV. CDR3 DNA sequence: TGTGCCAGCAGCATTAGCGGATATTCGGCCCAGTACTTC. The encoded protein is CASSISGYSAQYF.

V is TRBV28 and J is TRBJ1-5; D might be TRBD1 (5 bases). This CDR3 has 14 amino acids. V lost 6 bases and J 0 bases, leaving 9 bases between the germline ends. The germline CDR1 and CDR2 sequences are MDHEN and SYDVKM. This chain's CDR3 is CASRLGGSNQPQHF. In DNA, the CDR3 is TGTGCCAGCAGACTGGGGGGTAGCAATCAGCCCCAGCATTTT.

The chain recombines TRBV11-2 with TRBJ2-2; perhaps TRBD1 as D (5 bases). From germline, CDR1 is SGHAT and CDR2 FQNNGV. The length of the CDR3 is 14 residues. Between the trimmed V and J ends, which lost 3 bases and 6 bases, there was a span of 11 bases. The CDR3 loop reads CASSFAGSSGELFF. CDR3 nucleotides: TGTGCCAGCAGCTTCGCAGGGTCGTCCGGGGAGCTGTTTTTT.

V gene TRBV5-8 combines with J gene TRBJ1-2; no clear D. This CDR3 has 18 residues. Trimming pared 5 bases from V and 0 bases from J, leaving 23 bases between. CDR1 is SGHTS and CDR2 is YDEGEE in the germline V gene. Here the CDR3 DNA reads TGTGCCAGCAGTTCCCCAATCTCGCTCTCCCGAGCTAACTATGGCTACACCTTC. Translation: CASSSPISLSRANYGYTF.

This clone appeared a single time. The chain is built from TRBV5-1 and TRBJ2-5, with 11 bases matching TRBD2. Losses at the gene ends were 1 base for V and 5 bases for J; bases not matched to a gene: 7. Per the germline V gene, CDR1 is SGHRS and CDR2 is YFSETQ. CDR3 length equals 16 residues. The CDR3 region has the DNA TGCGCCAGCAGCTTGACACTAGCGGGAGTGGGTGAGACCCAGTACTTC. Translation gives CASSLTLAGVGETQYF.

V gene TRBV9 combines with J gene TRBJ2-3; D might be TRBD1 (6 bases). CDR1 and CDR2 (germline): SGDLS, YYNGEE. This CDR3 region has 16 residues. Deletions cut 0 bases from V and 2 bases from J, with 13 bases between. The CDR3 DNA is TGTGCCAGCAGCGTAGGTGGACAGTCTTTCACAGATACGCAGTATTTT. Translated, it gives CASSVGGQSFTDTQYF.

This chain uses TRBV20-1 with TRBJ1-2, with D unresolved. V was shortened by 6 bases and J by 14 bases, with 16 bases between the two germline ends. CDR1 and CDR2 from the germline V gene are DFQATT and SNEGSKA (reference sequence). CDR3 length: 10 residues. This chain's CDR3 is CSARTELGTF. As DNA, the CDR3 is TGCAGTGCCCGGACCGAACTCGGAACCTTC.

V gene TRBV7-7 combines with J gene TRBJ2-1; D might be TRBD1 (5 bases). CDR1 is SSHAT and CDR2 is FNYEAQ in the germline V gene (reference sequence). The V gene lost 5 bases and the J gene lost 10 bases, with 12 bases spanning the gap. The CDR3 is 12 amino acids. Here the CDR3 reads CASSPAGNEQFF. CDR3 nucleotide sequence: TGTGCCAGCAGCCCCGCAGGGAACGAGCAGTTCTTC.

This rearrangement joins TRBV4-1 to TRBJ2-3; TRBD1 matches at 8 bases. Germline CDR1 is MGHRA and CDR2 is YSYEKL. The CDR3 contains 17 residues. Trimming at V came to 0 bases and at J to 2 bases, leaving 7 bases not matched to a gene. The CDR3 sequence is CASSQDYRTGSTDTQYF. DNA of the CDR3: TGCGCCAGCAGCCAAGATTATAGGACAGGGTCCACAGATACGCAGTATTTT.

The J gene is TRBJ2-4, the V gene TRBV9; D possibly corresponds to TRBD1 (5 bases). The CDR3 runs to 12 residues. V was trimmed by 3 bases and J by 14 bases, leaving 15 bases between them. The germline V gene has CDR1 SGDLS and CDR2 YYNGEE. The CDR3 region is CASSGLTDEKYF. The CDR3 DNA follows: TGTGCCAGCAGCGGCCTGACAGACGAGAAGTACTTC.

V is TRBV7-2 and J is TRBJ1-2; D is ambiguous. Trimming took 3 bases from V and 5 from J, leaving 7 bases between them. CDR1 SGHTA and CDR2 FQGNSA come from the germline V gene. The CDR3 totals 12 residues. CDR3 amino acids: CASSFIGYGYTF. The CDR3 DNA sequence: TGTGCCAGCAGCTTTATAGGGTATGGCTACACCTTC. The full variable domain, completed using reference TRBV7-2 and TRBJ1-2, is GAGVSQSPSNKVTEKGKDVELRCDPISGHTALYWYRQSLGQGLEFLIYFQGNSAPDKSGLPSDRFSAERTGGSVSTLTIQRTQQEDSAVYLCASSFIGYGYTFGSGTRLTVV.

This clone occurred a few times. The J gene is TRBJ2-1, the V gene TRBV27; maybe TRBD2 (5 bases). Trimming cost V 5 bases and J 1 base, with 15 bases left between them. From germline, CDR1 is MNHEY and CDR2 SMNVEV (reference sequence). The CDR3 is made up of 16 amino acids. CDR3 nucleotide sequence: TGTGCCAGCAGTCCGGACTCCCTCCGGTCCTACAATGAGCAGTTCTTC. Its protein is CASSPDSLRSYNEQFF.

For the CDR3, the DNA is TGCGCCAGCAGCTTGATCCACCAAACGAGGGATACGCAGTATTTT. Translation: CASSLIHQTRDTQYF. J is TRBJ2-3 and V is TRBV5-1, with D hard to call. The V end was cut by 1 base, the J end by 6 bases, with 15 bases between. The CDR3 totals 15 residues. Germline V gene data show CDR1 as SGHRS and CDR2 as YFSETQ. Full variable domain (missing parts from reference TRBV5-1 and TRBJ2-3): KAGVTQTPRYLIKTRGQQVTLSCSPISGHRSVSWYQQTPGQGLQFLFEYFSETQRNKGNFPGRFSGRQFSNSRSEMNVSTLELGDSALYLCASSLIHQTRDTQYFGPGTRLTVL.

This clone was counted a few times. V is TRBV18 and J is TRBJ2-7; no clear D. V lost 4 bases, J lost 6 bases, and 13 bases lay in between. CDR3 length: 13 residues. Germline-derived CDR1 and CDR2 are KGHSH and LQKENI. CDR3 in amino acids: CASSQTTAIEQYF. In DNA, the CDR3 is TGTGCCAGCTCACAAACCACCGCCATCGAGCAGTACTTC.

The V and J genes are TRBV5-1 and TRBJ1-2, with a weak D call TRBD1 (5 bases). The germline CDR1 and CDR2 sequences are SGHRS and YFSETQ. The CDR3 runs to 12 residues. Trimming removed 2 bases at V and 7 bases at J, with 9 bases between. The DNA of the CDR3 is TGCGCCAGCAGCTTAGGGGACCCTGGCTACACCTTC. This gives the protein CASSLGDPGYTF.

CDR3 coding DNA: TGTGCCAGCAGTGAATCTGGAGGTCTAGAGGTTAATGAGCAGTTCTTC. This codes for CASSESGGLEVNEQFF. The chain is built from TRBV6-1 and TRBJ2-1; weak D call: TRBD2 (5 bases). V was clipped by 2 bases and J by 7 bases, with 18 bases between them. Looked up from germline, CDR1 is MNHNS and CDR2 is SASEGT. The CDR3 has 16 residues.

CDR3 coding DNA: TGTGCCAGCAGTTTATATACGGGTCCCACAGATACGCAGTATTTT. Its translation is CASSLYTGPTDTQYF. This rearrangement joins TRBV27 to TRBJ2-3; D is unclear. The CDR3 contains 15 residues. V was clipped by 1 base and J by 2 bases, with 10 bases between them. CDR1 is MNHEY and CDR2 is SMNVEV in the germline V gene (reference sequence).

A few counts support this clone. This chain links TRBV2 with TRBJ1-5; D may be TRBD1 (6 bases). V was shortened by 8 bases and J by 3 bases, with 17 bases between the two germline ends. The CDR3 contains 15 residues. Germline V CDR1 and CDR2: SNHLY, FYNNEI. The CDR3 protein is CASSVSSGANQPQHF. DNA for the CDR3: TGTGCCAGCTCCGTGTCGTCGGGGGCCAATCAGCCCCAGCATTTT.

The chain couples TRBV4-1 to TRBJ2-7; possible D gene TRBD1, 6 bases. There are 14 residues in the CDR3. The germline CDR1 and CDR2 sequences are MGHRA and YSYEKL. Trimming left V 1 base short and J 2 bases short, with 9 bases between. Here the CDR3 reads CASSQGEGAYEQYF. CDR3 nucleotide sequence: TGCGCCAGCAGCCAAGGCGAGGGGGCCTACGAGCAGTACTTC.

This clone was counted once. V usage is TRBV2 and J usage is TRBJ1-2; D ambiguous. The length of the CDR3 is 13 residues. V was cut by 2 bases and J by 8 bases, with 12 bases left in between. Germline V gene data show CDR1 as SNHLY and CDR2 as FYNNEI. The CDR3 DNA sequence: TGTGCCAGCAGTGAAATCGGTTCCCCGGGCTACACCTTC. It specifies CASSEIGSPGYTF. Combining the CDR3 with reference TRBV2 and TRBJ1-2 gives the whole variable domain EPEVTQTPSHQVTQMGQEVILRCVPISNHLYFYWYRQILGQKVEFLVSFYNNEISEKSEIFDDQFSVERPDGSNFTLKIRSTKLEDSAMYFCASSEIGSPGYTFGSGTRLTVV.

This clone has only one observation. V and J are TRBV28 and TRBJ1-2; D ambiguous. Trimming stripped 2 bases from V and 8 bases from J, with 9 bases between. The V gene's germline CDR1 is MDHEN and CDR2 SYDVKM. This CDR3 is built from 12 residues. CDR3 loop: CASSLRVSGYTF. The CDR3 DNA is TGTGCCAGCAGTTTACGGGTCAGCGGCTACACCTTC.

The chain joins TRBV11-2 to TRBJ2-7; 11 bases match TRBD2. V was clipped by 3 bases and J by 3 bases; unmatched bases: 1. Germline lookup yields CDR1 SGHAT and CDR2 FQNNGV. The CDR3 sequence is 14 residues long. CDR3 region: CASSLTSGNYEQYF. DNA for the CDR3: TGTGCCAGCAGCTTGACTAGCGGGAACTACGAGCAGTACTTC.

This clone was recorded once. The chain combines TRBV7-2 with TRBJ2-5; TRBD2 aligns across 10 bases. The DNA end is a closer match to TRBJ2-7, so the J assignment may be wrong. This CDR3 has 14 residues. Germline CDR1 reads SGHTA; CDR2 reads FQGNSA. CDR3 DNA: TGTGCCAGCAGCGTCGGACTAGCGGTATACGAGCAGTACTTC. It is translated as CASSVGLAVYEQYF.

The CDR3 DNA reads TGTGCCAGCAGCATACTTGAGAACCGGGCCACCCTAGATACGCAGTATTTT. The encoded protein is CASSILENRATLDTQYF. The chain links TRBV5-5 to TRBJ2-3; D call uncertain. This CDR3 region has 17 residues. Deletions cut 4 bases from V and 5 bases from J, with 23 bases between. Germline V gene lookup returns CDR1 SGHKS and CDR2 YYEKEE (reference sequence).

The CDR3 protein is CASSLDIQAQRAFF. The CDR3 nucleotides read TGTGCCAGCAGCTTAGATATACAGGCCCAGAGGGCTTTCTTT. The chain carries TRBV7-9 and TRBJ1-1, with D perhaps TRBD1 (5 bases). Trimming took off 1 base at V and 11 bases at J, with 17 bases between the two ends. The CDR3 spans 14 residues. From germline, CDR1 is SEHNR and CDR2 FQNEAQ (reference sequence).

The chain uses TRBV2 and TRBJ2-5; TRBD2 matches 13 bases. Losses at the gene ends were 0 bases for V and 5 bases for J; bases not matched to a gene: 9. Germline CDR1 and CDR2: SNHLY and FYNNEI. CDR3 size: 18 residues. As DNA, the CDR3 is TGTGCCAGCAGTGAAGCCGGACTAGCGGGAGTAACCGGGGAGACCCAGTACTTC. This encodes CASSEAGLAGVTGETQYF.

This clone was seen a single time. J is TRBJ1-6 and V is TRBV5-1; D is uncertain. Germline CDR1 and CDR2: SGHRS and YFSETQ. V shed 2 bases and J shed 5 bases, with 17 bases lying between them. The CDR3 has 17 amino acids. The CDR3 nucleotides read TGCGCCAGCAGCTTCCTTACTTTGGCCTCTAATAATTCACCCCTCCACTTT. As protein: CASSFLTLASNNSPLHF.